What follows is one TCR beta chain and its context. CDR1 is SGHTS and CDR2 is YDEGEE in the germline V gene. The CDR3 totals 13 residues. With 1 base removed from V and 3 bases from J, the gap between germline ends came to 7 bases. This sample is part of a study of T cell changes during pregnancy in multiple sclerosis. TCRdb's table, derived via immunoSEQ multiplex PCR, lists solely in-frame clones and lacks some. The sample lists about 68,000 clones; 91% were seen once. The TCR sequence derives from a female donor with multiple sclerosis, enrolled in a pregnancy study. The starting material was peripheral blood, obtained in the second trimester of pregnancy. The V call is TRBV5-8, the J call TRBJ1-2, with unresolved D. The CDR3 is CASSLLSDYGYTF. The CDR3 DNA reads TGTGCCAGCAGCTTGCTCAGCGACTATGGCTACACCTTC. The entire variable domain, with the rest obtained from reference TRBV5-8 and TRBJ1-2, is as follows: EAGVTQSPTHLIKTRGQQATLRCSPISGHTSVYWYQQALGLGLQFLLWYDEGEERNRGNFPPRFSGRQFPNYSSELNVNALELEDSALYLCASSLLSDYGYTFGSGTRLTVV.